This TCR beta chain is drawn from a study of tumour-infiltrating T cells in Burkitt lymphoma (dated by TCRdb to 2018 to 2020). In terms of the full investigation: TCR repertoire data were compared against clinical outcome, and productive clonality predicted overall survival and progression-free survival independently of established prognostic factors such as age at diagnosis.

Libraries came from the immunoSEQ multiplex PCR assay. In its TCRdb copy, this immuneACCESS table keeps in-frame sequences only and misses some clones. Where compared with another copy, unresolved V genes explain less than half of these, and the others have no known cause. The sample yields approximately 1,700 clones; 60% to 75% were counted once. The ten largest clones represent about two fifths of the sample. For CDR1 and CDR2, the germline V gene (reference sequence) lists MNHNY and SVGAGI. Inclusive of the bounding cysteine and phenylalanine, the CDR3 is 12 residues long. Just the 36-base CDR3 DNA is kept, in frame starting at base 1. Points on this clone: Which antigen it targets is not known. A read error may account for a junction end that differs from germline.

What was sequenced was tumor tissue. The chain is made from TRBV6-6 and TRBJ2-5; D gene: possibly TRBD1, on 5 matching bases. The sequence was obtained from a human donor with diffuse large B-cell lymphoma. The CDR3 amino acid sequence is: CASSGLGHFLDF. The DNA reads as follows: TGTGCCAGCAGTGGCCTAGGACACTTCTTGGACTTC.